Shown below are 14 T cell receptor beta chains from a single sample sequenced in a study of graft-versus-host responses after intestinal transplantation. Profiling relied on immunoSEQ multiplex PCR, and the TCRdb table lists in-frame clones only, not all of them. The table shows 23,000 or so clones, with more than 90% occurring only once. The sample was PBMCs, taken roughly 29 days after intestinal transplant. All receptors come from a human patient who received an intestinal transplant, so some T cells may come from the graft donor.

The chain is built from TRBV7-9 and TRBJ1-1; D is unclear. The CDR3 sequence is 12 residues long. The V end lost 5 bases, the J end lost 4 bases, and 8 bases lay between the germline ends. Germline lookup yields CDR1 SEHNR and CDR2 FQNEAQ (reference sequence). The CDR3 is CASSPGVTEAFF. CDR3 DNA sequence: TGTGCCAGCAGCCCCGGGGTCACTGAAGCTTTCTTT.

This clone has only one observation. The V call is TRBV14, the J call TRBJ2-4, with D perhaps matching TRBD1 (5 bases). Germline CDR1 is SGHDN and CDR2 is FVKESK. The CDR3 covers 13 residues. Trimming took off 1 base at V and 9 bases at J, with 10 bases between the two ends. CDR3 in amino acids: CASSQAGAGIQYF. The CDR3 DNA reads as TGTGCCAGCAGCCAAGCTGGGGCCGGCATTCAGTACTTC.

The chain joins TRBV19 to TRBJ2-3; D ambiguous. This CDR3 is built from 15 residues. Per the germline V gene, CDR1 is LNHDA and CDR2 is SQIVND (reference sequence). V lost 5 bases, J lost 2 bases, and 14 bases lay in between. This CDR3 reads CASSVKAGLTDTQYF. The CDR3 DNA sequence: TGTGCCAGTAGTGTCAAGGCTGGGCTCACAGATACGCAGTATTTT.

The genes are TRBV19 and TRBJ2-7; no clear D gene. CDR1 is LNHDA and CDR2 is SQIVND in the germline V gene (reference sequence). This CDR3 has 13 amino acids. V lost 6 bases to trimming and J lost 3 bases, with 12 bases between them. The CDR3 bases are TGTGCCAGTAGGCGGACGGATGGCTACGAGCAGTACTTC. This codes for CASRRTDGYEQYF.

This clone appeared a single time. The V gene is TRBV4-1, the J gene TRBJ2-6; D remains unclear. Germline loops: CDR1 MGHRA, CDR2 YSYEKL. This CDR3 contains 15 residues. Trimming removed 4 bases from V and 0 bases from J, with 7 bases in between. CDR3 residues: CASSLRDSGANVLTF. The CDR3 coding sequence is TGCGCCAGCAGCCTACGCGACTCTGGGGCCAACGTCCTGACTTTC.

The chain uses TRBV4-1 and TRBJ2-5, with 14 positions matching TRBD2. The V gene end was trimmed by 4 bases and the J gene end by 2 bases; junction bases not matched to a gene: 6. This CDR3 is 17 amino acids long. Germline CDR1 MGHRA, CDR2 YSYEKL. The CDR3 sequence is CASSPRLAGGVQETQYF. The CDR3 DNA sequence: TGCGCCAGCAGCCCCCGACTAGCGGGAGGGGTACAAGAGACCCAGTACTTC.

This clone showed up just once. V and J are TRBV10-3 and TRBJ2-3; D is possibly TRBD1 or TRBD2 (5 bases each). CDR1 and CDR2 (germline): ENHRY, SYGVKD. CDR3 size: 13 residues. The V end lost 6 bases, the J end lost 6 bases, and 13 bases lay between the germline ends. CDR3 sequence: CAIRGRAEDTQYF. The CDR3 bases are TGTGCCATCAGGGGACGAGCCGAGGATACGCAGTATTTT.

This chain connects TRBV7-9 to TRBJ1-6, with a tentative D call TRBD1 (5 bases). Looked up from germline, CDR1 is SEHNR and CDR2 is FQNEAQ (reference sequence). This CDR3 region has 15 residues. The V end was cut by 1 base, the J end by 8 bases, with 12 bases between. In DNA, the CDR3 is TGTGCCAGCAGCTTAGTTGGGACCGTCGATTCACCCCTCCACTTT. Amino acids: CASSLVGTVDSPLHF.

V is TRBV4-1 and J is TRBJ2-3; 16 bases are shared with TRBD2. Germline V gene sequence: CDR1 MGHRA, CDR2 YSYEKL. The CDR3 has 21 residues. Germline trimming cut 1 base from V and 2 bases from J; bases unmatched to any gene: 12. As DNA, the CDR3 is TGCGCCAGCAGCCAAGTTCACCCCGGGACTAGCGGGAGGGTCCTCACAGATACGCAGTATTTT. This encodes CASSQVHPGTSGRVLTDTQYF.

The chain carries TRBV7-9 and TRBJ2-2; no clear D. The CDR3 length is 12 residues. The V gene lost 5 bases and the J gene lost 4 bases, with 5 bases spanning the gap. Germline loops: CDR1 SEHNR, CDR2 FQNEAQ (reference sequence). The CDR3 region has the DNA TGTGCCAGCAGCCTTCTCACCGGGGAGCTGTTTTTT. Its protein product is CASSLLTGELFF.

This clone appeared once. A junction boundary mismatches the germline segment, possibly from a read error. The chain links TRBV30 to TRBJ2-2, with D hard to call. Germline CDR1 and CDR2: GTSNPN and SVGIG (reference sequence). CDR3 length: 13 amino acids. The chain's CDR3 is CAWGVQAGGELFF. The CDR3 nucleotides are TGTGCCTGGGGTGTACAAGCTGGCGGGGAGCTGTTTTTT.

The V call is TRBV9, the J call TRBJ2-4; D is unclear. Germline V lookup: CDR1 SGDLS, CDR2 YYNGEE. Trimming left V 3 bases short and J 1 base short, with 11 bases between. The CDR3 spans 15 residues. In nucleotides, the CDR3 is TGTGCCAGCAGCGAGGGATCTCTGGCCAAAAACATTCAGTACTTC. Encoded protein: CASSEGSLAKNIQYF.

The genes are TRBV2 and TRBJ2-5; tentatively, D is TRBD2 (5 bases). This CDR3 is built from 12 residues. CDR1 and CDR2 (germline): SNHLY, FYNNEI. V was shortened by 7 bases and J by 7 bases, with 13 bases between the two germline ends. CDR3 residues: CASNGGEGTQYF. DNA of the CDR3: TGTGCCAGCAACGGCGGTGAGGGGACCCAGTACTTC. Variable domain in full (rest from reference TRBV2 and TRBJ2-5): EPEVTQTPSHQVTQMGQEVILRCVPISNHLYFYWYRQILGQKVEFLVSFYNNEISEKSEIFDDQFSVERPDGSNFTLKIRSTKLEDSAMYFCASNGGEGTQYFGPGTRLLVL.

The gene calls are TRBV5-1 and TRBJ2-1, with D possibly matching TRBD2 (6 bases). CDR3 length equals 14 residues. Germline CDR1 is SGHRS and CDR2 is YFSETQ. Trimming pared 3 bases from V and 4 bases from J, leaving 11 bases between. CDR3 region: CASSSGVGYNEQFF. CDR3 DNA sequence: TGCGCCAGCAGCTCGGGAGTAGGATACAATGAGCAGTTCTTC.